This TCR beta chain emerged from a study of neurological immune-mediated disorders. Overall study results and limits: The absence of any CDR3 amino acid sequence shared by expanded clones across subjects suggests that repertoires were private in all groups. In HTLV-1-associated myelopathy, TCR clonal expansion was greatest, and in multiple sclerosis it was least, below healthy controls.

Germline loops: CDR1 DFQATT, CDR2 SNEGSKA (reference sequence). CDR3 size: 14 residues. Trimming left V 4 bases short and J 2 bases short, with 13 bases between. This clonotype was counted at least ten times. Its antigen is as yet unknown. cDNA was made by 5'RACE with 10-nucleotide random UMIs. Sequencing runs each generated in excess of 180 million TCR-beta sequences derived from 15-18 subjects. TCRdb called the 5' RACE reads again in MiXCR, with one record for every CDR3 protein. Of some 50,000 distinct CDR3 sequences in the sample, roughly 15% were seen once. The sequence was obtained from a man between 60 and 75 years old in good health. The sequenced sample was PBMCs. The rearrangement links TRBV20-1 to TRBJ2-3; TRBD2 might be the D (6 bases). The CDR3 protein is CSAKVAEFTDTQYF. Written as DNA, the CDR3 is TGCAGTGCTAAGGTAGCGGAGTTCACAGATACGCAGTATTTT.